Listed below are T cell receptor delta chains from one sample, sequenced in a study of delta chains in infants with herpesvirus infections. TCRdb reanalyzed the RT-PCR reads using CATT. The data contain around 630 delta-chain clones, more than 2.5% of them singletons. Sequenced material: peripheral blood, taken at time point 3 of longitudinal follow-up. The receptors were gathered from a human donor who was a Ugandan infant, either HIV-exposed or HIV-unexposed (not recorded which). The CDR3 runs from the conserved cysteine through the conserved F or W. The order of the fields is V gene, D gene, J gene, clone size, CDR3 DNA, CDR3 protein. D genes are given only for firm matches. Clone size is not always given. Where it is, it says once, few, many or a class for expanded clones.

v_gene: TRDV2
d_gene: NA
j_gene: TRDJ1
abundance: large
CDR3nt: TGTGCCTGTGACACCGATACCGGGTCTACCGATAAACTCATCTTT
CDR3aa: CACDTDTGSTDKLIF

v_gene: TRDV1
d_gene: NA
j_gene: TRDJ1
abundance: large
CDR3nt: TGTGCTCTTGGGGAACTCCCCCCCCCTTGGGTGATATCCTACACCGATAAACTCATCTTT
CDR3aa: CALGELPPPWVISYTDKLIF

v_gene: TRDV1
d_gene: NA
j_gene: TRDJ2
abundance: large
CDR3nt: TGTGCTCTTGGGGAGGGTTCGCCTACGGCGAATTTGACAGCACAACTCTTCTTT
CDR3aa: CALGEGSPTANLTAQLFF

v_gene: TRDV1
d_gene: TRDD3
j_gene: TRDJ1
abundance: large
CDR3nt: TGTGCTCTTGGGGAAGGACTCCAGAGGTCCTCCTACTCCCTGGGGGATTCTTTGGCCGATAAACTCATCTTT
CDR3aa: CALGEGLQRSSYSLGDSLADKLIF

v_gene: TRDV3
d_gene: NA
j_gene: TRDJ1
abundance: NA
CDR3nt: TGTGCCTCCGTTTCCCGGACAACCGATAAACTCATCTTT
CDR3aa: CASVSRTTDKLIF

v_gene: TRDV1
d_gene: NA
j_gene: TRDJ1
abundance: medium-sized
CDR3nt: TGTGCTCTTGGGGAACTGGGGACCCCCTTCGTAGGGGACAACACCGATAAACTCATCTTT
CDR3aa: CALGELGTPFVGDNTDKLIF

v_gene: TRDV1
d_gene: TRDD3
j_gene: TRDJ2
abundance: large
CDR3nt: TGTGCTCTTGGGGAACGAACCTTCCTCCTCGTGGGGGATATCGTTGCGACAGCACAACTCTTCTTT
CDR3aa: CALGERTFLLVGDIVATAQLFF

v_gene: TRDV1
d_gene: TRDD3
j_gene: TRDJ1
abundance: large
CDR3nt: TGTGCTCTTGGGGAACAGCTAAACCCGGGGGATGGGGAACTCATCTTT
CDR3aa: CALGEQLNPGDGELIF

v_gene: TRDV1
d_gene: NA
j_gene: TRDJ1
abundance: NA
CDR3nt: TGTGCTCTTGGGCCCCGGGGCCGTCCTACGAAGGGGGGGGGGGCCTTACATTACACCGATAAACTCATCTTT
CDR3aa: CALGPRGRPTKGGGALHYTDKLIF

v_gene: TRDV2
d_gene: NA
j_gene: TRDJ1
abundance: medium-sized
CDR3nt: TGTGCCTGTGACGACCTACTCGGAAGTACCGCCGACACCGATAAACTCATCTTT
CDR3aa: CACDDLLGSTADTDKLIF

v_gene: TRDV1
d_gene: NA
j_gene: TRDJ1
abundance: large
CDR3nt: TGTGCTCTTGGGGAACTCTCCTCTGGACCGACGCGGTACACCGATAAACTCATCTTT
CDR3aa: CALGELSSGPTRYTDKLIF

v_gene: TRDV1
d_gene: TRDD3
j_gene: TRDJ1
abundance: large
CDR3nt: TGTGCTCTTGGGGATTCCCGGTCAGGGGGATACCCCGTCCCCTATTCCCTCATCTTT
CDR3aa: CALGDSRSGGYPVPYSLIF

v_gene: TRDV1
d_gene: NA
j_gene: TRDJ1
abundance: few
CDR3nt: TGTGCTCTTGGGGAATTCGGCCCTTTTTTTGCCCCCTACACCGATAAACTCATCTTT
CDR3aa: CALGEFGPFFAPYTDKLIF

v_gene: TRDV1
d_gene: TRDD3
j_gene: TRDJ1
abundance: NA
CDR3nt: TGTGCTCTTGGGGAACTCCCCCCAGAGAAGGGGATACGCATCACCGATAAACTCATCTTT
CDR3aa: CALGELPPEKGIRITDKLIF

v_gene: TRDV1
d_gene: NA
j_gene: TRDJ1
abundance: medium-sized
CDR3nt: TGTGCTCTTGGGGTACCCACCGATAAACTCATCTTT
CDR3aa: CALGVPTDKLIF

v_gene: TRDV1
d_gene: NA
j_gene: TRDJ2
abundance: large
CDR3nt: TGTGCTCTTGGGGAAACCAAGATGACGGGATCTGGTGTTGCTTTGACAGCACAACTCTTCTTT
CDR3aa: CALGETKMTGSGVALTAQLFF

v_gene: TRDV2
d_gene: TRDD3
j_gene: TRDJ3
abundance: NA
CDR3nt: TGTGCCTGTGACACCTTGACTGGGGGGCCCCCCTGGGACACCCGACAGATGTTTTTC
CDR3aa: CACDTLTGGPPWDTRQMFF

v_gene: TRDV2
d_gene: NA
j_gene: TRDJ1
abundance: large
CDR3nt: TGTGCCTGTGACACCGTATCCCGTCCCCCCGAAGGCACCGATAAACTCATCTTT
CDR3aa: CACDTVSRPPEGTDKLIF

v_gene: TRDV1
d_gene: TRDD2
j_gene: TRDJ1
abundance: medium-sized
CDR3nt: TGTGCTCTTGGGGAACGGACCTTCCTCGGGTTACTTTACACCGATAAACTCATCTTT
CDR3aa: CALGERTFLGLLYTDKLIF

v_gene: TRDV1
d_gene: NA
j_gene: TRDJ1
abundance: large
CDR3nt: TGTGCTCTTGGGGAACGTAAAAGATACGTTGTCCTGACCGATAAACTCATCTTT
CDR3aa: CALGERKRYVVLTDKLIF

v_gene: TRAV14/DV4
d_gene: TRDD3
j_gene: TRDJ1
abundance: medium-sized
CDR3nt: TGTGCAATGGCCCATGGGGGATTTTACACCGATAAACTCATCTTT
CDR3aa: CAMAHGGFYTDKLIF

v_gene: TRAV23/DV6
d_gene: TRDD3
j_gene: TRDJ1
abundance: large
CDR3nt: TGTGCTGTGAGACGCGAGCCTTCCTTCAGTTTTCTTCTGACTGGGGGACCCCAAAAACTCATCTTT
CDR3aa: CAVRREPSFSFLLTGGPQKLIF

v_gene: TRDV1
d_gene: TRDD3
j_gene: TRDJ1
abundance: large
CDR3nt: TGTGCTCTTGGGGAACTGTTCATACCCGCCCTCCTGGGGGAGACCCTCTCTATGTACACCGATAAACTCATCTTT
CDR3aa: CALGELFIPALLGETLSMYTDKLIF

v_gene: TRDV1
d_gene: TRDD3
j_gene: TRDJ1
abundance: large
CDR3nt: TGTGCTCTTGGGGTACTCTGGGGGATCAGCACCGATAAACTCATCTTT
CDR3aa: CALGVLWGISTDKLIF

v_gene: TRAV29/DV5
d_gene: TRDD3
j_gene: TRDJ1
abundance: large
CDR3nt: TGTGCAGCAAGCGCGGGGGGATGGGGTAACACCGATAAACTCATCTTT
CDR3aa: CAASAGGWGNTDKLIF

v_gene: TRDV1
d_gene: TRDD3
j_gene: TRDJ1
abundance: NA
CDR3nt: TGTGCTCTTGGGGAGCCCTTCTTTCCCTCGACTGGGGGATACACCGATAAACTCATCTTT
CDR3aa: CALGEPFFPSTGGYTDKLIF

v_gene: TRDV1
d_gene: TRDD3
j_gene: TRDJ1
abundance: medium-sized
CDR3nt: TGTGCTCTTGGGGAATCTGGGGGATCTCTTCGAACCGATAAACTCATCTTT
CDR3aa: CALGESGGSLRTDKLIF

v_gene: TRDV1
d_gene: TRDD3
j_gene: TRDJ1
abundance: large
CDR3nt: TGTGCTCTTGGGGTCACGCCGCCGGGGATACGCCCCCCCGACACCGATAAACTCATCTTT
CDR3aa: CALGVTPPGIRPPDTDKLIF

v_gene: TRAV29/DV5
d_gene: TRDD2
j_gene: TRDJ1
abundance: large
CDR3nt: TGTGCAGCAAGCGATCGCGGCCTTCCTACAACCCCAACGTCCCGATACTGGGATGGTAAACTCATCTTT
CDR3aa: CAASDRGLPTTPTSRYWDGKLIF

v_gene: TRDV1
d_gene: NA
j_gene: TRDJ1
abundance: large
CDR3nt: TGTGCTCTTGGGGAAGAAAAACCTTCCCTGTACACCGATAAACTCATCTTT
CDR3aa: CALGEEKPSLYTDKLIF

v_gene: TRDV1
d_gene: TRDD3
j_gene: TRDJ1
abundance: medium-sized
CDR3nt: TGTGCTCTTGGGGAAACTGTTCGTCTGGGGGACTCTCCTTCGTACACCGATAAACTCATCTTT
CDR3aa: CALGETVRLGDSPSYTDKLIF

v_gene: TRDV1
d_gene: TRDD3
j_gene: TRDJ1
abundance: large
CDR3nt: TGTGCTCTTGGGGATCACGACTGGGGGATAAGGGGTACCGATAAACTCATCTTT
CDR3aa: CALGDHDWGIRGTDKLIF

v_gene: TRDV1
d_gene: TRDD3
j_gene: TRDJ1
abundance: medium-sized
CDR3nt: TGTGCTCTTGGGGAAAAAAAAGTCGGGACCCTGGGGGATCTTGGTGGGAAACTCATCTTT
CDR3aa: CALGEKKVGTLGDLGGKLIF

v_gene: TRDV1
d_gene: TRDD3
j_gene: TRDJ1
abundance: large
CDR3nt: TGTGCTCTTGGGGAACCCCGGCGGGACCGGCCGGAGTGGGGGATACGTTATTCCGATAAACTCATCTTT
CDR3aa: CALGEPRRDRPEWGIRYSDKLIF

v_gene: TRDV1
d_gene: TRDD3
j_gene: TRDJ1
abundance: large
CDR3nt: TGTGCTCTTGGGGATTCATTCTGCGGGGACCTCTACTGGGGGATACGAAGGGCCGATAAACTCATCTTT
CDR3aa: CALGDSFCGDLYWGIRRADKLIF

v_gene: TRDV1
d_gene: NA
j_gene: TRDJ1
abundance: NA
CDR3nt: TGTGCTCTTGGGGAACCTTTCCCGGCCCGCATACGGGGCACCGATAAACTCATCTTT
CDR3aa: CALGEPFPARIRGTDKLIF

v_gene: TRDV1
d_gene: NA
j_gene: TRDJ1
abundance: large
CDR3nt: TGTGCTCTTGGGGAACTTCTTCTTTCCGTACTGTACACCGATAAACTCATCTTT
CDR3aa: CALGELLLSVLYTDKLIF

v_gene: TRDV3
d_gene: NA
j_gene: TRDJ1
abundance: medium-sized
CDR3nt: TGTGCCAGAAAGCACCCGAACCACTTTACTGAAGCCTACACCGATAAACTCATCTTT
CDR3aa: CARKHPNHFTEAYTDKLIF

v_gene: TRDV1
d_gene: TRDD3
j_gene: TRDJ1
abundance: few
CDR3nt: TGTGCTCGGGCGTTCTTCCTACCTACTGGGGGATATTTGAGTTTTGGCGAGGTCATCTTT
CDR3aa: CARAFFLPTGGYLSFGEVIF

v_gene: TRDV1
d_gene: TRDD3
j_gene: TRDJ1
abundance: NA
CDR3nt: TGTGCTCTTGGGGATACTGAGTTGGTGATTCCTTCGGGGGGATACGCCTACACCGATAAACTCATCTTT
CDR3aa: CALGDTELVIPSGGYAYTDKLIF

v_gene: TRDV3
d_gene: NA
j_gene: TRDJ1
abundance: few
CDR3nt: TGTGCCTTTACCAGCCCCCGACAATACACCGATAAACTCATCTTT
CDR3aa: CAFTSPRQYTDKLIF

v_gene: TRDV1
d_gene: NA
j_gene: TRDJ1
abundance: medium-sized
CDR3nt: TGTGCTCTTGGGAAGACCGCGGCGTACACCGATAAACTCATCTTT
CDR3aa: CALGKTAAYTDKLIF

v_gene: TRDV1
d_gene: TRDD3
j_gene: TRDJ1
abundance: large
CDR3nt: TGTGCTCTTGGGGAAATCCCCCTTTGGGGTTCTGGGGGATACTTCACCGATAAACTCATCTTT
CDR3aa: CALGEIPLWGSGGYFTDKLIF

v_gene: TRDV1
d_gene: TRDD3
j_gene: TRDJ1
abundance: medium-sized
CDR3nt: TGTGCTCTTGGGGAATTAGATGGGGGGATACGCCGAAGGACCGATAAACTCATCTTT
CDR3aa: CALGELDGGIRRRTDKLIF

v_gene: TRDV1
d_gene: TRDD3
j_gene: TRDJ1
abundance: medium-sized
CDR3nt: TGTGCTCTTGGGGAACGATGGTGGGGGACCACCGATAAACTCATCTTT
CDR3aa: CALGERWWGTTDKLIF

v_gene: TRDV2
d_gene: TRDD3
j_gene: TRDJ3
abundance: NA
CDR3nt: TGTGCCTGTGACACTGGGGGATACTCCTGGGACACCCGACAGATGTTTTTC
CDR3aa: CACDTGGYSWDTRQMFF

v_gene: TRDV1
d_gene: TRDD3
j_gene: TRDJ1
abundance: medium-sized
CDR3nt: TGTGCTCTTGGGGAATTTCTCCCCTACCGGGGGTACTGGGGTCACACCGATAAACTCATCTTT
CDR3aa: CALGEFLPYRGYWGHTDKLIF

v_gene: TRDV3
d_gene: NA
j_gene: TRDJ1
abundance: large
CDR3nt: TGTGCCTTCCGTTCGGGGTACACCGATAAACTCATCTTT
CDR3aa: CAFRSGYTDKLIF

v_gene: TRDV1
d_gene: TRDD3
j_gene: TRDJ1
abundance: large
CDR3nt: TGTGCTCTTGGGGACCCTTATTTTACTGGGGGATCGTACACCGATAAACTCATCTTT
CDR3aa: CALGDPYFTGGSYTDKLIF